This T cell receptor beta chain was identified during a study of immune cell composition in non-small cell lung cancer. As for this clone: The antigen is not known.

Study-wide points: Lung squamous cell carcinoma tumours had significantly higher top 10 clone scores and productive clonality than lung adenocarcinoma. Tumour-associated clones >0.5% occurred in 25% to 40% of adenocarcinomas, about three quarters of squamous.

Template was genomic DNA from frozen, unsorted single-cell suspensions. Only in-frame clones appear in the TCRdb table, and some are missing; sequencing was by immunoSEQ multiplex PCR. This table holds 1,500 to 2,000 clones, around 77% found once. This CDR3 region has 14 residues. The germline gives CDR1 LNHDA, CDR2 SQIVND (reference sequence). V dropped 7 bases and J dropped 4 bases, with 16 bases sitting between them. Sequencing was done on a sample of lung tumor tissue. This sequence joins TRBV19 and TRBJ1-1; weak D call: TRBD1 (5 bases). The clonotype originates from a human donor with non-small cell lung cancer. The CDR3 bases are TGTGCCAGTATGGGAGGGGCTATGGGCACTGAAGCTTTCTTT. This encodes CASMGGAMGTEAFF.